This is a list of T cell receptor beta chains from one sample in a study of vaccination and CD4 T cells after COVID-19. TCRdb reprocessed the PCR reads with MiXCR, giving one entry per CDR3 protein. The sample records about 14,000 distinct CDR3 sequences, roughly two fifths being singletons. Their cognate antigens are unknown. Here the sequenced sample was CD4+ T cells from blood, cultured in vitro, taken after SARS-CoV-2 vaccination. The receptors were gathered from a human donor who had recovered from COVID-19. The CDR3 runs from the conserved cysteine through the conserved F or W. The D gene is left open where the match is weak. Some rows have no size entry. The others give once, few or many, or a class for an expanded clone.

J	V	size	D	DNA	CDR3
TRBJ2-3	TRBV20-1	NA	NA	TGCAGTGTCCTTCAGACAGGCACCACAGATACGCAGTATTTT	CSVLQTGTTDTQYF
TRBJ1-6	TRBV24-1	few	NA	TGTGCCACCAGTGATGGGAATTCACCCCTCCACTTT	CATSDGNSPLHF
TRBJ2-7	TRBV7-9	few	NA	TGTGCCAGCAGCTTATCGGGGGAGCAGTACTTC	CASSLSGEQYF
TRBJ2-3	TRBV6-2/TRBV6-3	NA	TRBD1	TGTGCCAGCAGTCGGACAGGGGGCTGGGATACGCAGTATTTT	CASSRTGGWDTQYF
TRBJ2-7	TRBV20-1	NA	TRBD2	TGCAGTGCTAGACCTAGCGGGAGGCAGAACGAGCAGTACTTC	CSARPSGRQNEQYF
TRBJ2-5	TRBV9	few	NA	TGTGCCAGCAGCGTAGCTAGCCAGACGTTTGCGGGAGAGACCCAGTACTTC	CASSVASQTFAGETQYF
TRBJ2-7	TRBV12-3/TRBV12-4	NA	NA	TGTGCCAGCAGTTTATCAGGGGTATTGCAGGAACAGTACTTC	CASSLSGVLQEQYF
TRBJ1-6	TRBV20-1	NA	NA	TGCAGCGGGTCAGAACTGGGATCACCCCTCCACTTT	CSGSELGSPLHF
TRBJ2-7	TRBV5-1	NA	TRBD2	TGCGCCAGCAGCTTGGGACTAGCGGGAGGATACGAGCAGTACTTC	CASSLGLAGGYEQYF
TRBJ1-6	TRBV20-1	NA	NA	TGCAGTGCTGGAGGAGGTGCAGGGAGCTCCTATAATTCACCCCTCCACTTT	CSAGGGAGSSYNSPLHF
TRBJ2-5	TRBV7-2	NA	TRBD2	TGTGCCAGCAGCTTACAGCGGGGGGCCCAAGAGACCCAGTACTTC	CASSLQRGAQETQYF
TRBJ1-5	TRBV5-1	NA	NA	TGCGCCAGCAGCTTGGAGGGGAGTAGCAATCAGCCCCAGCATTTT	CASSLEGSSNQPQHF
TRBJ1-1	TRBV7-8	medium-sized	NA	TGTGCCAGCAGCTTAGCGGGCTCAGGGTTGTCCACTGAAGCTTTCTTT	CASSLAGSGLSTEAFF
TRBJ2-1	TRBV20-1	few	TRBD2	TGCAGTGCTCGATTGACTAGCGGATACAATGAGCAGTTCTTC	CSARLTSGYNEQFF
TRBJ1-1	TRBV11-3	few	NA	TGTGCCAGCAGCTTAGATGGGGTCGTGAACACTGAAGCTTTCTTT	CASSLDGVVNTEAFF
TRBJ2-5	TRBV7-2	NA	TRBD1	TGTGCCAGCAGCCAGGGCAGGGGGCGCGAAGAGACCCAGTACTTC	CASSQGRGREETQYF
TRBJ2-7	TRBV5-4	NA	TRBD1	TGTGCCAGCAGCCTATGGACAGGGGGCTCCTACGAGCAGTACTTC	CASSLWTGGSYEQYF
TRBJ1-6	TRBV7-9	few	TRBD1	TGTGCCAGCAGCCCGGGACAGACGGGGAATTCACCCCTCCACTTT	CASSPGQTGNSPLHF
TRBJ1-1	TRBV5-1	few	NA	TGCGCCAGCAGCTTAGGAACCAACACTGAAGCTTTCTTT	CASSLGTNTEAFF
TRBJ1-2	TRBV6-1	NA	NA	TGTGCCAGCAGTGTGGCGAGCTATGGCTACACCTTC	CASSVASYGYTF
TRBJ2-1	TRBV12-3/TRBV12-4	NA	TRBD2	TGTGCCAGCCGGACTAGCGGGATCTATGAGCAGTTCTTC	CASRTSGIYEQFF
TRBJ1-2	TRBV12-3/TRBV12-4	NA	NA	TGTGCCAGCAGTTTAGGTTCGGTGGGACCATATGGCTACACCTTC	CASSLGSVGPYGYTF
TRBJ1-1	TRBV10-3	few	TRBD1	TGTGCCATCAGTGGGGGACAGGTGAACACTGAAGCTTTCTTT	CAISGGQVNTEAFF
TRBJ1-2	TRBV28	few	NA	TGTGCCAGCAGTTTGGCAGGGGCGCTAGGCCATGGCTACACCTTC	CASSLAGALGHGYTF
TRBJ2-1	TRBV14	NA	NA	TGTGCCAGCAGCCACCTGACGGGTAACAATGAGCAGTTCTTC	CASSHLTGNNEQFF
TRBJ2-3	TRBV20-1	NA	TRBD2	TGCAGTGCTACTGGGACTAGCGGGGGCACAGATACGCAGTATTTT	CSATGTSGGTDTQYF
TRBJ1-1	TRBV30	NA	NA	TGTGCCTGGAGTCTCGCTAATGAAGCTTTCTTT	CAWSLANEAFF
TRBJ2-5	TRBV11-2	once	NA	TGTGCCAGCAGCGAAGGACAGCAAGAGACCCAGTACTTC	CASSEGQQETQYF
TRBJ2-2	TRBV10-1	NA	NA	TGCGCCAGCAGTGGCGGGAACACCGGGGAGCTGTTTTTT	CASSGGNTGELFF
TRBJ2-7	TRBV28	NA	TRBD2	TGTGCCAGCAGCAAGAGACTAGCGGGAGCCTACGAGCAGTACTTC	CASSKRLAGAYEQYF
TRBJ2-5	TRBV20-1	NA	TRBD1	TGCAGTGCTAAGCAGGGGGCGGGTACTCAAGAGACCCAGTACTTC	CSAKQGAGTQETQYF
TRBJ1-5	TRBV7-2	few	TRBD1	TGTGCCAGCAGCCCTGGAACGGACAGGGGGCTAGGACCCCAGCATTTT	CASSPGTDRGLGPQHF
TRBJ2-3	TRBV20-1	few	NA	TGCAGTGCCCAAAGGGGGGGACGGGCAGATACGCAGTATTTT	CSAQRGGRADTQYF
TRBJ1-1	TRBV20-1	few	TRBD1	TGCAAATTAGACCAGGGACAGGGGAGCGCTGAAGCTTTCTTT	CKLDQGQGSAEAFF
TRBJ2-3	TRBV5-1	NA	NA	TGCGCCAGCAGCTTTTCAGGGGATTTGGATACGCAGTATTTT	CASSFSGDLDTQYF
TRBJ2-3	TRBV27	NA	NA	TGTGCCAGCAGTTTCTCCCTGATTAGCACAGATACGCAGTATTTT	CASSFSLISTDTQYF
TRBJ2-2	TRBV27	NA	NA	TGTGCCAGCAGCGTGGGCCCGGACACCGGGGAGCTGTTTTTT	CASSVGPDTGELFF
TRBJ2-7	TRBV11-3	NA	NA	TGTGCCAGCGGATCCAGGGGGGTTTACGAGCAGTACTTC	CASGSRGVYEQYF
TRBJ2-7	TRBV7-3	few	TRBD2	TGTGCCAGCAGCCGTAGCGGGGGACGGACCTACGAGCAGTACTTC	CASSRSGGRTYEQYF
TRBJ2-1	TRBV7-2	NA	TRBD2	TGTGCCAGCAGCTTCCGGACTAGCGGGAGTAGGGAGCAGTTCTTC	CASSFRTSGSREQFF
TRBJ1-1	TRBV20-1	few	TRBD1	TGCAGTGCTAGCAACAGGGGGTGGACTGAAGCTTTCTTT	CSASNRGWTEAFF
TRBJ1-2	TRBV6-2/TRBV6-3	few	NA	TGTGCCAGCAGTTACTCTTTGGGGGCCCATGGCTACACCTTC	CASSYSLGAHGYTF
TRBJ2-5	TRBV28	NA	TRBD2	TGTGCCAGCAGTGAACTACGAGGGGAGGGAGAGACCCAGTACTTC	CASSELRGEGETQYF
TRBJ1-5	TRBV20-1	NA	NA	TGCAGTGCTAGCTCGGGGGTTGGTGGCTTTGGCAATCAGCCCCAGCATTTT	CSASSGVGGFGNQPQHF
TRBJ2-2	TRBV7-2	NA	NA	TGTGCCAGCAGTCTAGACTGGGGGCCAACCGGGGAGCTGTTTTTT	CASSLDWGPTGELFF
TRBJ2-2	TRBV30	NA	NA	TGTGCCTGGAGTGTCGCCCACACCGGGGAGCTGTTTTTT	CAWSVAHTGELFF
TRBJ2-1	TRBV6-5	few	TRBD2	TGTGCCAGCAGTTACTCAAGCGGGAGTAATGAGCAGTTCTTC	CASSYSSGSNEQFF
TRBJ1-1	TRBV27	NA	NA	TGTGCCAGCAGTTCACCCATAGCCGAAAAAAATGAAGCTTTCTTT	CASSSPIAEKNEAFF
TRBJ2-1	TRBV6-4	NA	TRBD1	TGTGCCAGCAGTGGGTTACCGGGACAGGGCATCAATGAGCAGTTCTTC	CASSGLPGQGINEQFF
TRBJ1-5	TRBV28	NA	NA	TGTGCCAGCCAACCCAATAGCAATCAGCCCCAGCATTTT	CASQPNSNQPQHF
TRBJ1-1	TRBV20-1	few	NA	TGCAGTGCTAGTACAGAGAACACTGAAGCTTTCTTT	CSASTENTEAFF
TRBJ1-2	TRBV3-1	NA	NA	TGTGCCAGCAGCCAAGATCCTAGGGGTGGCTACACCTTC	CASSQDPRGGYTF
TRBJ1-6	TRBV7-2	few	TRBD1	TGTGCCAGCAGTCGTAGACAGGGTGAATCACCCCTCCACTTT	CASSRRQGESPLHF
TRBJ2-7	TRBV11-3	NA	NA	TGTGCCAGCAGCTTATTCGGGGATAGCTACGAGCAGTACTTC	CASSLFGDSYEQYF